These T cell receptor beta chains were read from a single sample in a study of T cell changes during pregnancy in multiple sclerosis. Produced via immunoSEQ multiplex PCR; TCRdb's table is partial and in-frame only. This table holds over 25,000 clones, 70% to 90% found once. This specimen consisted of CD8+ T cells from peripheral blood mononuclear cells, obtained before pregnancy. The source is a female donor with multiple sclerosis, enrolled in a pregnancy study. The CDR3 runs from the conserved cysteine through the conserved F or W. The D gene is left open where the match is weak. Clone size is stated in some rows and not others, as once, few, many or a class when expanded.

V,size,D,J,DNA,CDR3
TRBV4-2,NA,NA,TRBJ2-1,TGTGCCAGCAGCCAAGAGTTGTCACTAGTTATGGTCAATGAGCAGTTCTTC,CASSQELSLVMVNEQFF
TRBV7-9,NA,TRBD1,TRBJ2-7,TGTGCCAGCAGTTCCGGACAGGGTAGCTACGAGCAGTACTTC,CASSSGQGSYEQYF
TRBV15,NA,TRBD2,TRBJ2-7,TGTGCCACCAGCAACGGGGGGGCCACCGACGAGCAGTACTTC,CATSNGGATDEQYF
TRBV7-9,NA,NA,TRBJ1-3,TGTGCCAGCAGCGTCCCAGTATCCTCTGGAAACACCATATATTTT,CASSVPVSSGNTIYF
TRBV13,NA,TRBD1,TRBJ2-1,TGTGCCAGCAGCTTAGGTCCGGGACAGGGGTTCAATGAGCAGTTCTTC,CASSLGPGQGFNEQFF
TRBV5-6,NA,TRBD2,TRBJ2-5,TGTGCCAGCAGCATCCAGCGGGGGGGCCGGATGGAGACCCAGTACTTC,CASSIQRGGRMETQYF
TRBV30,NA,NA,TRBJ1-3,TGTGCCTGGAACGACAACTCTGGAAACACCATATATTTT,CAWNDNSGNTIYF
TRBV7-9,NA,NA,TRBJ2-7,TGTGCCAGCAGCTTAGACAGGGCCTACGAGCAGTACTTC,CASSLDRAYEQYF
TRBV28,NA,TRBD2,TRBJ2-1,TGTGCCAGCAGTGATCTAGCGGGGGGGCAGGAGCAGTTCTTC,CASSDLAGGQEQFF
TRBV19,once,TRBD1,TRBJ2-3,TGTGCCAGTAGTATTAACGGACAGGGTGGGGGAGATACGCAGTATTTT,CASSINGQGGGDTQYF
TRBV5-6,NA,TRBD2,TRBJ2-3,TGTGCCAGCAGCTTGGAGGGACTAGCGGGGCGGGGCGGTACGCAGTATTTT,CASSLEGLAGRGGTQYF
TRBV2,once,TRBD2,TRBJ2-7,TGTGCCAGCAGTGAATCCGGGTTCGGGGGGGACTACGAGCAGTACTTC,CASSESGFGGDYEQYF
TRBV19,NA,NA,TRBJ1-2,TGTGCCAGTAGTCCCACACCGTTCTATGGCTACACCTTC,CASSPTPFYGYTF
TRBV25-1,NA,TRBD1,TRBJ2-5,TGTGCCAGCAGTGGTACAGGGGCAGAAGAGACCCAGTACTTC,CASSGTGAEETQYF
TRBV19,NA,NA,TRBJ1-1,TGTGCCAGTAGTACGGACTACTTTGAAGCTTTCTTT,CASSTDYFEAFF
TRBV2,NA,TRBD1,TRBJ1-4,TGTGCCAGCAGTACCCCGGGACAGGGGGCTGCAACTAATGAAAAACTGTTTTTT,CASSTPGQGAATNEKLFF
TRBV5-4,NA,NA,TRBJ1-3,TGTGCCAGCAGCCCGGACAATGGAAACACCATATATTTT,CASSPDNGNTIYF
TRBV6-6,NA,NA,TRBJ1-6,TGTGCCAGCAGGGACACCGGGACTGGAAATTCACCCCTCCACTTT,CASRDTGTGNSPLHF
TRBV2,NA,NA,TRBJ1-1,TGTGCCAGCAGTCGGCATCGGGACACTGAAGCTTTCTTT,CASSRHRDTEAFF
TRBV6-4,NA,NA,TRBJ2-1,TGTGCCAGCAGTGAGGGATCAAGCGGGGAGCAGTTCTTC,CASSEGSSGEQFF
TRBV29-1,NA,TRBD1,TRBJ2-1,TGCAGCGGTCTGACAGGGGAAGTCTACAATGAGCAGTTCTTC,CSGLTGEVYNEQFF
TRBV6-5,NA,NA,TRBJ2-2,TGTGCCAGTAGAGGGAAATATATCGGGGAGCTGTTTTTT,CASRGKYIGELFF
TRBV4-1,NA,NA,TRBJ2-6,TGCGCCAGCAGCCAAGAAGGGAGCTCTGGGGCCAACGTCCTGACTTTC,CASSQEGSSGANVLTF
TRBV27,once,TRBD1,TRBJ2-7,TGTGCCAGCAGTTTAGGAGGGGACAGGGTTAATTACGAGCAGTACTTC,CASSLGGDRVNYEQYF
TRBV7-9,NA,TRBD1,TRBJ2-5,TGTGCCAGCAGCTATCCTGGCGGGGGACAGGGGGCAGGGGAGACCCAGTACTTC,CASSYPGGGQGAGETQYF
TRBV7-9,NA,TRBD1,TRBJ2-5,TGTGCCAGCAGCCCGTGGGCAGGGGGCGCCGGGGAGACCCAGTACTTC,CASSPWAGGAGETQYF
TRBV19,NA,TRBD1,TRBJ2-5,TGTGCCAGTAGTATAACACAGGGGTATCAAGAGACCCAGTACTTC,CASSITQGYQETQYF
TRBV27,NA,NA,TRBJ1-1,TGTGCCAGCAGTTTATGGCAGGCCTCACAAGCTTTCTTT,CASSLWQASQAFF
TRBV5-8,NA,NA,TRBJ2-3,TGTGCCAGCAGCGATCCGATAGCGGATACGCAGTATTTT,CASSDPIADTQYF
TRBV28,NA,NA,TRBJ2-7,TGTGCCAGCAGTTTCTTACTAAGAAGTTCCTACGAGCAGTACTTC,CASSFLLRSSYEQYF
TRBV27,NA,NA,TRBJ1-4,TGTGCCAGCAGCGTTGGTGTGAGGCCTACTAATGAAAAACTGTTTTTT,CASSVGVRPTNEKLFF
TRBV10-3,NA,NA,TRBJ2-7,TGTGCCATCAGGGACAGTCAAGCTTCCTACGAGCAGTACTTC,CAIRDSQASYEQYF
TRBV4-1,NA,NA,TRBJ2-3,TGCGCCAGCAGCCAAGAGAGCGTGGGGGGAGATACGCAGTATTTT,CASSQESVGGDTQYF
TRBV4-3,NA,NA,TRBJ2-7,TGCGCCAGCAGCCAAGAGCTTTGGGGGCCGGCCTACGAGCAGTACTTC,CASSQELWGPAYEQYF